These 11 T cell receptor beta chains were all obtained from the same sample, sequenced in a study of blood T cell repertoires in COVID-19. Here immunoSEQ multiplex PCR was the method, and the copy in TCRdb shows in-frame clones only, minus some. Of 180,000 or so clones listed, approximately 86% are singletons. Sequencing used peripheral blood. These receptors originate from a woman of 80 years or more in a cohort sampled during active or convalescent COVID-19.

There are a few counts of this clone. One end of the junction does not line up with germline, which may come from a read error. The rearrangement links TRBV7-7 to TRBJ2-2, with D perhaps TRBD1 (6 bases). This CDR3 is 14 amino acids long. Germline V gives CDR1 SSHAT, CDR2 FNYEAQ (reference sequence). The CDR3 loop reads CASSPGHSTGELFF. DNA for the CDR3: TGTGCTAGCAGCCCGGGACACAGCACCGGGGAGCTGTTTTTT.

The chain recombines TRBV15 with TRBJ2-3, with 12 bases lining up with TRBD2. Germline trimming cut 0 bases from V and 5 bases from J; bases unmatched to any gene: 12. The CDR3 is made up of 19 amino acids. CDR1 and CDR2 from the germline V gene are LNHNV and YYDKDF (reference sequence). CDR3 DNA: TGTGCCACCAGCAGAGATCGCATCACTAGCGGGGGGTTCCTAGATACGCAGTATTTT. This translates into CATSRDRITSGGFLDTQYF.

This clone occurred many times. The V call is TRBV27, the J call TRBJ1-2; D is possibly TRBD1 (5 bases). The CDR3 runs 14 residues. Germline CDR1 MNHEY, CDR2 SMNVEV (reference sequence). Trimming pared 6 bases from V and 3 bases from J, leaving 14 bases between. The CDR3 loop reads CASSPGGGYYGYTF. Here the CDR3 DNA reads TGTGCCAGCAGCCCGGGGGGGGGTTACTATGGCTACACCTTC.

The V call is TRBV19, the J call TRBJ2-7, with TRBD2 matching over 7 bases. Losses at the gene ends were 4 bases for V and 3 bases for J; bases not matched to a gene: 9. The CDR3 covers 15 residues. Germline V CDR1 and CDR2: LNHDA, SQIVND (reference sequence). The CDR3 is CASSTRRGESYEQYF. The CDR3 nucleotides are TGTGCCAGTAGTACTAGACGGGGGGAGAGCTACGAGCAGTACTTC.

The V call is TRBV7-2, the J call TRBJ2-5; tentatively, D is TRBD2 (6 bases). The germline V gene has CDR1 SGHTA and CDR2 FQGNSA. The CDR3 runs 15 residues. With 1 base removed from V and 2 bases from J, the gap between germline ends came to 11 bases. The CDR3 is CASSLVAGRQETQYF. CDR3 bases: TGTGCCAGCAGCTTAGTTGCGGGGAGGCAAGAGACCCAGTACTTC. Full variable domain (remainder filled in from reference TRBV7-2 and TRBJ2-5): GAGVSQSPSNKVTEKGKDVELRCDPISGHTALYWYRQSLGQGLEFLIYFQGNSAPDKSGLPSDRFSAERTGGSVSTLTIQRTQQEDSAVYLCASSLVAGRQETQYFGPGTRLLVL.

This chain joins TRBV6-5 and TRBJ2-3; a weak D match, TRBD2 (6 bases). CDR3 length: 15 residues. Germline values: CDR1 MNHEY, CDR2 SVGAGI. The germline V and J ends were trimmed by 6 bases and 3 bases, with 16 bases remaining between them. The CDR3 sequence is CASSRGIGGTDTQYF. Written as DNA, the CDR3 is TGTGCCAGCAGCCGGGGGATAGGAGGAACAGATACGCAGTATTTT.

The chain recombines TRBV11-3 with TRBJ1-2, with TRBD1 matching over 9 bases. J was trimmed by 8 bases and V by 1 base; bases with no gene match: 8. Germline V lookup: CDR1 SGHNT, CDR2 YENEEA. The CDR3 is made up of 15 amino acids. The CDR3 protein is CASSLGPGQGMGYTF. The CDR3 coding sequence is TGTGCCAGCAGCTTAGGTCCGGGACAGGGTATGGGCTACACCTTC.

The V call is TRBV2, the J call TRBJ2-1; possibly TRBD2 for D (5 bases). There are 17 residues in the CDR3. From germline, CDR1 is SNHLY and CDR2 FYNNEI. The ends were cut back, 3 bases at V and 10 bases at J, with 25 bases in the middle. The CDR3 region is CASSENWASTPVVEQFF. The DNA of the CDR3 is TGTGCCAGCAGTGAGAATTGGGCTAGCACCCCCGTTGTAGAGCAGTTCTTC.

This clone was observed many times. V gene TRBV6-5 combines with J gene TRBJ2-5, with D possibly matching TRBD1 (6 bases). This CDR3 has 15 amino acids. Germline CDR1 MNHEY, CDR2 SVGAGI. V was pared by 2 bases and J by 0 bases, with 10 bases between. The CDR3 here is CASSYRGSYQETQYF. The CDR3, as DNA: TGTGCCAGCAGTTACAGGGGGTCATACCAAGAGACCCAGTACTTC.

The chain is built from TRBV6-5 and TRBJ1-2, with D perhaps TRBD1 (5 bases). Germline assignment: CDR1 MNHEY and CDR2 SVGAGI. CDR3 length: 12 residues. V dropped 5 bases and J dropped 1 base, with 5 bases sitting between them. CDR3 coding DNA: TGTGCCAGCAGTAGGGGTAACTATGGCTACACCTTC. It codes for CASSRGNYGYTF.

The V and J genes are TRBV28 and TRBJ2-1; a weak D match, TRBD1 (6 bases). Trimming stripped 5 bases from V and 4 bases from J, with 9 bases between. Germline loops: CDR1 MDHEN, CDR2 SYDVKM. The CDR3 is 13 amino acids. The CDR3 region is CASSPQGYNEQFF. The DNA of the CDR3 is TGTGCCAGCAGTCCACAGGGATACAATGAGCAGTTCTTC. The whole variable domain, filled in from reference TRBV28 and TRBJ2-1, reads DVKVTQSSRYLVKRTGEKVFLECVQDMDHENMFWYRQDPGLGLRLIYFSYDVKMKEKGDIPEGYSVSREKKERFSLILESASTNQTSMYLCASSPQGYNEQFFGPGTRLTVL.